This T cell receptor (beta chain) stems from a study of siplizumab effects on memory and regulatory T cells. The CDR3 covers 16 residues. V shed 5 bases, J shed 3 bases, and the junction held 10 bases outside the gene matches. The germline V gene has CDR1 SGHRS and CDR2 YFSETQ. Measured with immunoSEQ multiplex PCR; TCRdb has only the in-frame clones, and not every one. The table records fewer than 110,000 clones, 92% of them present only once. Material: non-Treg CD4+ T cells sorted from blood. The genes are TRBV5-1 and TRBJ2-3, with 9 bases identical to TRBD2. The TCR originated in a human donor in good health. CDR3: CASRLSGAGGTDTQYF. Written as DNA, the CDR3 is TGCGCCAGCAGACTATCCGGAGCGGGAGGAACAGATACGCAGTATTTT.